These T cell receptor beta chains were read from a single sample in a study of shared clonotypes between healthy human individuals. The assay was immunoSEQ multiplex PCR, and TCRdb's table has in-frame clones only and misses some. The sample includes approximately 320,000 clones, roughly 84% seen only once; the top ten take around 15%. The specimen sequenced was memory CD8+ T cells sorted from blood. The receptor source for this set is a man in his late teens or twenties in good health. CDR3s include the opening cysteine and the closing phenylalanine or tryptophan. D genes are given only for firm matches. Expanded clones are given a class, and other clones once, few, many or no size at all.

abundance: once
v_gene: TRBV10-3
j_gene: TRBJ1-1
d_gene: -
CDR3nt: TGTGCCATCAGGGACCTGACAAAGATGAACACTGAAGCTTTCTTT
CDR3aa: CAIRDLTKMNTEAFF

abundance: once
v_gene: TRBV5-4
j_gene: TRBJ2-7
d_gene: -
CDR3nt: TGTGCCAGCAGCCGACTTGGGCTCAGCTACGAGCAGTACTTC
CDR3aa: CASSRLGLSYEQYF

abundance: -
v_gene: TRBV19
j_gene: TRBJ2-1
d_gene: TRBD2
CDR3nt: TGTGCCAGTAGTATGCCCTCGGGACTAGCGGGGGCCTACAATGAGCAGTTCTTC
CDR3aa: CASSMPSGLAGAYNEQFF

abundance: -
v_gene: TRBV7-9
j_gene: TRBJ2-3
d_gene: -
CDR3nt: TGTGCCAGCAGCTTTGAGGCCAGCTACACAGATACGCAGTATTTT
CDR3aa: CASSFEASYTDTQYF

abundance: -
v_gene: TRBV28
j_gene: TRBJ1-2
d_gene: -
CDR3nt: TGTGCCAGCAGTTTGGACGGGTCCCCACTCGGTATTTATATCGGCTACACCTTC
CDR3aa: CASSLDGSPLGIYIGYTF

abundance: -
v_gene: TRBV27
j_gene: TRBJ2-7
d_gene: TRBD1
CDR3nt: TGTGCCAGCAGTCTGACAGGGGGGACCTACGAGCAGTACTTC
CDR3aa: CASSLTGGTYEQYF

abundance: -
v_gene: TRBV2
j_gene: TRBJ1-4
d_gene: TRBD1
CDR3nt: TGTGCCAGCAGTGCCGACGGGACAGAATATGAAAAACTGTTTTTT
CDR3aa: CASSADGTEYEKLFF

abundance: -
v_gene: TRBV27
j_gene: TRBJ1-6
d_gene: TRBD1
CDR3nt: TGTGCCAGCAGTTTCTCCCCTGACAGGGCTTCACCCCTCCACTTT
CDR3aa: CASSFSPDRASPLHF

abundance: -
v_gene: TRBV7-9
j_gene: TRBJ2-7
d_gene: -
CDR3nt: TGTGCCAGCAGCTTAGCTTGGGGGGACGAGCAGTACTTC
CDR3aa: CASSLAWGDEQYF

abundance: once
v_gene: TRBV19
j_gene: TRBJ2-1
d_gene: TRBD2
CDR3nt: TGTGCCAGTAGTATAGTCCCTCTAGCGGGGTCCTACAATGAGCAGTTCTTC
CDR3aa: CASSIVPLAGSYNEQFF

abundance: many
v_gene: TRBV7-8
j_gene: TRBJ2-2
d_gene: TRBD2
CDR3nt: TGTGCCAGCAGCTCCCCTCGGACTAGCGGGAGTCCGGGCACCGGGGAGCTGTTTTTT
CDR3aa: CASSSPRTSGSPGTGELFF

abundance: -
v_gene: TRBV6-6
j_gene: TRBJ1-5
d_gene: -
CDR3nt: TGTGCCAGCAGTTACCTGCAGATAAGCAATCAGCCCCAGCATTTT
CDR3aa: CASSYLQISNQPQHF

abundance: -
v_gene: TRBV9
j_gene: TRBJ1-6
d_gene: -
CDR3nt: TGTGCCAGCAGCGTAGAGGTAGGCTCACCCCTCCACTTT
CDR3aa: CASSVEVGSPLHF

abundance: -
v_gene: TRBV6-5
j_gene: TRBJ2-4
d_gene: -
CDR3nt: TGTGCCAGCAGTCTCGACGAAGAAAACATTCAGTACTTC
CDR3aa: CASSLDEENIQYF

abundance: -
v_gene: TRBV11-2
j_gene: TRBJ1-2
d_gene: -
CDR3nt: TGTGCCAGCAGCTGGACCTTGAAGGGCTATGGCTACACCTTC
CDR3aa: CASSWTLKGYGYTF

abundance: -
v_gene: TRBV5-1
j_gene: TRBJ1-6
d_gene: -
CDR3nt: TGCGCCAGCAGCTTGGAAGGGGGCTATAATTCACCCCTCCACTTT
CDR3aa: CASSLEGGYNSPLHF

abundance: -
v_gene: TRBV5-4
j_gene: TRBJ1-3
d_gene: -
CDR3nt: TGTGCCAGCAGCTCCCGGGGGGAATCTGGAAACACCATATATTTT
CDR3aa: CASSSRGESGNTIYF

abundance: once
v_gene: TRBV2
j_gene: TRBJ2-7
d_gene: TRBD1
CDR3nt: TGTGCCAGCAGTTTCGGGACAGGAACCTACGAGCAGTACTTC
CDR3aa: CASSFGTGTYEQYF

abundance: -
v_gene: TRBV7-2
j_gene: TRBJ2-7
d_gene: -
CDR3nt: TGTGCCAGCAGCTCAACTAGCATATCCTACGAGCAGTACTTC
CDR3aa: CASSSTSISYEQYF

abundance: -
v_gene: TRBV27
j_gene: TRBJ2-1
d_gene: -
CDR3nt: TGTGCCAGCAGTTTGGACACCTACAATGAGCAGTTCTTC
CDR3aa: CASSLDTYNEQFF

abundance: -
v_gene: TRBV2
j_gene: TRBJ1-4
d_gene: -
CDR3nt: TGTGCCAGCAGTGGGATGCGGCGGACCGGAGCAACTAATGAAAAACTGTTTTTT
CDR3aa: CASSGMRRTGATNEKLFF

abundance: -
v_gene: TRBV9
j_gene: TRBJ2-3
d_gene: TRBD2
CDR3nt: TGTGCCAGCAATTCGGTCGCGGGAGAAGATACGCAGTATTTT
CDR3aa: CASNSVAGEDTQYF

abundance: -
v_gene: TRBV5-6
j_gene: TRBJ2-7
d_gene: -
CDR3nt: TGTGCCAGCAGCTTTCAAGACAGCCACGAGCAGTACTTC
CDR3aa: CASSFQDSHEQYF

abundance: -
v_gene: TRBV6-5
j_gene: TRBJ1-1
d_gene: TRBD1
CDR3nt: TGTGCCAGCAGTTACGGGGACAGGGGTTGGAACACTGAAGCTTTCTTT
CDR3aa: CASSYGDRGWNTEAFF

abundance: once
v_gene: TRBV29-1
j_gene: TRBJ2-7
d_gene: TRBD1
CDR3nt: TGCAGCGTTGATGGGGCCGGGACAGGCCCCTACGAGCAGTACTTC
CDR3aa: CSVDGAGTGPYEQYF

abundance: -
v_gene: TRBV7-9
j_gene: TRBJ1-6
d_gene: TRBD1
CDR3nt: TGTGCCAGCAGCTCGGGACAGGGAGATTCACCCCTCCACTTT
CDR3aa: CASSSGQGDSPLHF

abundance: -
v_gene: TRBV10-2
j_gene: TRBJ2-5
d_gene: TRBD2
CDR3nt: TGCGCCAGCAGTGAGTCCGGCGGGAGAGGGGAGACCCAGTACTTC
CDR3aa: CASSESGGRGETQYF

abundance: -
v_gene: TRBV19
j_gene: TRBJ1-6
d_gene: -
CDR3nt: TGTGCCAGTAGTTTATACCTGTCGGTAGGAGGCTATAATTCACCCCTCCACTTT
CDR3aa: CASSLYLSVGGYNSPLHF

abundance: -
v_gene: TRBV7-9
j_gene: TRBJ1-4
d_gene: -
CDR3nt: TGTGCCAGCAGCTCCAGCATGTATCAGGGATTAGGTGAAAAACTGTTTTTT
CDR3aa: CASSSSMYQGLGEKLFF

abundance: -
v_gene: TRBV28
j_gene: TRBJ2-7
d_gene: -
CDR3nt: TGTGCCAGCAGTAGGCCAGGAGAAATGGAGGCCTACGAGCAGTACTTC
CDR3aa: CASSRPGEMEAYEQYF

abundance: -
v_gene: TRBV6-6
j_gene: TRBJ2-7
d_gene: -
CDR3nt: TGTGCCAGCAGTTCCCTACGGGGGCCCTCCTACGAGCAGTACTTC
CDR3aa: CASSSLRGPSYEQYF

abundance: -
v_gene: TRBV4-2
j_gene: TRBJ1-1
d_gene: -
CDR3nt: TGTGCCAGCAGCCAAGACAGGGGCACTGAAGCTTTCTTT
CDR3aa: CASSQDRGTEAFF

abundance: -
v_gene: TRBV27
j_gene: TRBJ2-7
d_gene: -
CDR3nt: TGTGCCAGCAGTTCCAACTCCTACGAGCAGTACTTC
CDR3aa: CASSSNSYEQYF

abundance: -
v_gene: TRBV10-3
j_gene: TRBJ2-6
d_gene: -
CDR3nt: TGTGCCATCAGCGACCCAGGGACTGGGGCCAACGTCCTGACTTTC
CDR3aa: CAISDPGTGANVLTF

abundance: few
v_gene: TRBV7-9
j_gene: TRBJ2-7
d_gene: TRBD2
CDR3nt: TGTGCCAGCAGCTCCCGACTAGCGGGAGGAGAAGGTCCCTACGAGCAGTACTTC
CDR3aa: CASSSRLAGGEGPYEQYF

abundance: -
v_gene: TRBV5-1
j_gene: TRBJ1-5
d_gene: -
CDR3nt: TGCGCCAGCAGCTGGAACAAGTCAGGGGTTGCGGGCAATCAGCCCCAGCATTTT
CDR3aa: CASSWNKSGVAGNQPQHF

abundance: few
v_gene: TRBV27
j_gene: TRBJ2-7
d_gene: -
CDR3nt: TGTGCCAGCAGTATTCAGGGTACCTACGAGCAGTACTTC
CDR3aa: CASSIQGTYEQYF

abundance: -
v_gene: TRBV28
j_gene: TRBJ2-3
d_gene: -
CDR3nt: TGTGCCAGCAGTTTTTGGGTCATGGGAGCCTCTAGCACAGATACGCAGTATTTT
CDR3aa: CASSFWVMGASSTDTQYF

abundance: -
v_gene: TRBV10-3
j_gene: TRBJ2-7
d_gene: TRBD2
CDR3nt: TGTGCCACCCGGACTAGCGGGGGTTCGAGCTCCTACGAGCAGTACTTC
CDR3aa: CATRTSGGSSSYEQYF

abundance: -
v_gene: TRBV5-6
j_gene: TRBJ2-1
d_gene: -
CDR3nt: TGTGCCAGCAGCTTGGCCGCAGCGGGCCTCTCCTACAATGAGCAGTTCTTC
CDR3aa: CASSLAAAGLSYNEQFF

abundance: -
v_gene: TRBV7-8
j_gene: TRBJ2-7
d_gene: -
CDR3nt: TGTGCCACGCCACTAGGAAGCTTCTACGAGCAGTACTTC
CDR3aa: CATPLGSFYEQYF

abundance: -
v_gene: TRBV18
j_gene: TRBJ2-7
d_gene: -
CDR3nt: TGTGCCAGCTCTCCCGGGGATTACGAGCAGTACTTC
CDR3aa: CASSPGDYEQYF

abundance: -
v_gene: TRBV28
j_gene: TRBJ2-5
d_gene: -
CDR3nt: TGTGCCAGCAGAGCTTACAAGTACCAAGAGACCCAGTACTTC
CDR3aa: CASRAYKYQETQYF

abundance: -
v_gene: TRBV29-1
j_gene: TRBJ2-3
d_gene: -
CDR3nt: TGCAGCGTTGAACGTATTGTGGGCTTTGGGGGTACGCAGTATTTT
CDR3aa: CSVERIVGFGGTQYF

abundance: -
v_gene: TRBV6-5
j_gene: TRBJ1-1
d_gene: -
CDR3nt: TGTGCCAGCAGTCCCCGGACAGTCCTGAACACTGAAGCTTTCTTT
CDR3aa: CASSPRTVLNTEAFF

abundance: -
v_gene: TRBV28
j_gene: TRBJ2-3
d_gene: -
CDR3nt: TGTGCCAGCGGGAACAGCGCAGATACGCAGTATTTT
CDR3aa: CASGNSADTQYF

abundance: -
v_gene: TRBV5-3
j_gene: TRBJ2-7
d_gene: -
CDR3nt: TGTGCCAGAAGCTTGGGCCGGGATACCGGGGAGCAGTACTTC
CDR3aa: CARSLGRDTGEQYF

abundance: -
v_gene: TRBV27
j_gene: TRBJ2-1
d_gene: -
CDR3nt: TGTGCCAGCGCTACTCAGGGAGAATACAATGAGCAGTTCTTC
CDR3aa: CASATQGEYNEQFF

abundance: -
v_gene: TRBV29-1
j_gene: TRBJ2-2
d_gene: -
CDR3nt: TGCAGCGTGAACAGGGAATTCGGGAACACCGGGGAGCTGTTTTTT
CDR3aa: CSVNREFGNTGELFF

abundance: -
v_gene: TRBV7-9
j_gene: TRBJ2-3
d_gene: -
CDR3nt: TGTGCCAGCAGCGATCTTGGGGATACGCAGTATTTT
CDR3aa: CASSDLGDTQYF